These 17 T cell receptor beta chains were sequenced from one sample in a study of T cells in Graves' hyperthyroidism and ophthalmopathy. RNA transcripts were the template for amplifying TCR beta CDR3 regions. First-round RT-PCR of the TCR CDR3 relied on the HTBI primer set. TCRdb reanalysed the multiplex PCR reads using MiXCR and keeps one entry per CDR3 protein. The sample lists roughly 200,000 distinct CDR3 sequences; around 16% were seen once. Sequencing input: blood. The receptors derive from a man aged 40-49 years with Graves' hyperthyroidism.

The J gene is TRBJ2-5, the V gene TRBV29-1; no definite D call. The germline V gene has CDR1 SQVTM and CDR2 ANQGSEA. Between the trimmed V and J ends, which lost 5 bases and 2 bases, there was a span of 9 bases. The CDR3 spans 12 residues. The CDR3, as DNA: TGCAGCGTTCTGGGGAATCAAGAGACCCAGTACTTC. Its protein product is CSVLGNQETQYF.

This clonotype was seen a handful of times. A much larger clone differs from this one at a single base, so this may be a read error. The CDR3 bases are TGTGCCGGCAGCCAAGATAGGGGCAGGACAAAAAGGGACACTGAAGCTTTCTTT. Translation: CAGSQDRGRTKRDTEAFF. This sequence joins TRBV3-1 and TRBJ1-1; D possibly corresponds to TRBD1 (5 bases). Germline assignment: CDR1 LGHDT and CDR2 YNNKEL (reference sequence). This CDR3 region has 18 residues. The full variable domain, rest sourced from reference TRBV3-1 and TRBJ1-1, is DTAVSQTPKYLVTQMGNDKSIKCEQNLGHDTMYWYKQDSKKFLKIMFSYNNKELIINETVPNRFSPKSPDKAHLNLHINSLELGDSAVYFCAGSQDRGRTKRDTEAFFGQGTRLTVV.

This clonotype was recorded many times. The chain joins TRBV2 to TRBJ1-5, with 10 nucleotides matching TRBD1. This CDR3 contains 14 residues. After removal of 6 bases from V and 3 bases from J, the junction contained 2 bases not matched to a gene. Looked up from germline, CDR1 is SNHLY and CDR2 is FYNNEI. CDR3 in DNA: TGTGCCAGCAGGGGACAGGGGATCAATCAGCCCCAGCATTTT. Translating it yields CASRGQGINQPQHF.

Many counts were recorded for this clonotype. CDR3 bases: TGTGCCAGCAGCGTACAAGTGTTGGGCACTGAAGCTTTCTTT. This sequence encodes CASSVQVLGTEAFF. The chain couples TRBV7-8 to TRBJ1-1; no clear D. CDR3 length: 14 amino acids. Germline CDR1 reads SGHVS; CDR2 reads FQNEAQ. Trimming left V 5 bases short and J 4 bases short, with 14 bases between.

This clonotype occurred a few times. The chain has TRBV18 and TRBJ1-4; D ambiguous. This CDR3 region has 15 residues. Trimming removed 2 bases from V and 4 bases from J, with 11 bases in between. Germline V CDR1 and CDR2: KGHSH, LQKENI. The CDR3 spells CASSPGEVGNEKLFF. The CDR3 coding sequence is TGTGCCAGCTCACCAGGGGAAGTCGGTAATGAAAAACTGTTTTTT.

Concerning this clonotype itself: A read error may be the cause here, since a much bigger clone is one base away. The CDR3 DNA is TGTGCCGGCAGTTCGGACAGGGGGGACGAAAAACTGTTTTTT. Protein product: CAGSSDRGDEKLFF. The chain recombines TRBV28 with TRBJ1-4, with 10 bases fitting TRBD1. In germline, CDR1 is MDHEN, CDR2 SYDVKM. The CDR3 consists of 14 residues.

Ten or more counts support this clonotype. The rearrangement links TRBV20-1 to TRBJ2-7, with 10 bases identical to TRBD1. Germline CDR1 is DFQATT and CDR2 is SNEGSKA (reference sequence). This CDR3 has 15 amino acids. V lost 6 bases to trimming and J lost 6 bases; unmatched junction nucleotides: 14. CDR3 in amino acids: CSAQNRDRGLVEQYF. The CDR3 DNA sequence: TGCAGTGCCCAGAACCGGGACAGGGGACTCGTCGAGCAGTACTTC.

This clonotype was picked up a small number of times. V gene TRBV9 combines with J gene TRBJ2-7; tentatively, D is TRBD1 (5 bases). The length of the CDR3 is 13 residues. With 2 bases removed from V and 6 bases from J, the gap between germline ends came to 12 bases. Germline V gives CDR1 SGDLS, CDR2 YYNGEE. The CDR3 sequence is CASSVQGQGEQYF. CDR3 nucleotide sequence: TGTGCCAGCAGCGTCCAAGGGCAGGGCGAGCAGTACTTC.

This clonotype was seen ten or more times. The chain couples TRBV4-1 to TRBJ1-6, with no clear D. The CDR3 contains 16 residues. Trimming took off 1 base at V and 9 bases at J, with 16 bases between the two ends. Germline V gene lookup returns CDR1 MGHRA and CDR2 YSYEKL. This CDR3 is CASSQGLRESGSPLHF. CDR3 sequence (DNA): TGCGCCAGCAGCCAAGGTCTTCGGGAGTCAGGTTCACCCCTCCACTTT.

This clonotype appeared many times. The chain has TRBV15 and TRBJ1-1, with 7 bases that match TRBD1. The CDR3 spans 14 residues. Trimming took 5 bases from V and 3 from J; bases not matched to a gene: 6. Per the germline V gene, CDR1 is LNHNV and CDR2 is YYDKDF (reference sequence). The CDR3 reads CATSGQAFDTEAFF. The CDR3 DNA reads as TGTGCCACCAGCGGACAGGCGTTTGACACTGAAGCTTTCTTT. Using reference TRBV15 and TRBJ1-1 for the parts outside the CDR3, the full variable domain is DAMVIQNPRYQVTQFGKPVTLSCSQTLNHNVMYWYQQKSSQAPKLLFHYYDKDFNNEADTPDNFQSRRPNTSFCFLDIRSPGLGDTAMYLCATSGQAFDTEAFFGQGTRLTVV.

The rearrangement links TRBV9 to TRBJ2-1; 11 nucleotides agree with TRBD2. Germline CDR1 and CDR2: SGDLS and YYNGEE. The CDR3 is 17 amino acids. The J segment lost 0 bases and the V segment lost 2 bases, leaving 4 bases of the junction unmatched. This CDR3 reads CASSVSGTSGSYNEQFF. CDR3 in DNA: TGTGCCAGCAGCGTTTCCGGGACTAGCGGCTCCTACAATGAGCAGTTCTTC.

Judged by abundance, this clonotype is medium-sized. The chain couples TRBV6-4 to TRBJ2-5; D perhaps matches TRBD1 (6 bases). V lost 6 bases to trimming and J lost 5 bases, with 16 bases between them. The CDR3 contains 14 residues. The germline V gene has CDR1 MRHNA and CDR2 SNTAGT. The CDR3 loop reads CASSEDTGSETQYF. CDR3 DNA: TGTGCCAGCAGCGAAGATACAGGGTCCGAGACCCAGTACTTC.

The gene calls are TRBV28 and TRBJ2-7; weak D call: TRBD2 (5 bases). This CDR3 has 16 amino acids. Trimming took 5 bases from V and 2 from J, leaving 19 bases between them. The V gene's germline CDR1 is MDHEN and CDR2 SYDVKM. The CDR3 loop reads CASSQPTGEYPYEQYF. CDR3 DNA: TGTGCCAGCAGTCAACCTACCGGGGAGTACCCCTACGAGCAGTACTTC. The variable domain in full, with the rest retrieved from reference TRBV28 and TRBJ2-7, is DVKVTQSSRYLVKRTGEKVFLECVQDMDHENMFWYRQDPGLGLRLIYFSYDVKMKEKGDIPEGYSVSREKKERFSLILESASTNQTSMYLCASSQPTGEYPYEQYFGPGTRLTVT.

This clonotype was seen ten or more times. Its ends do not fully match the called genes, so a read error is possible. Written as DNA, the CDR3 is TGCAGCGTTGTTGAGGGTGAAGGGGAACTGTTTTTT. Translating gives CSVVEGEGELFF. The V gene is TRBV29-1, the J gene TRBJ2-2; D tentatively reads TRBD1 or TRBD2 (5 bases each). Germline CDR1 is SQVTM and CDR2 is ANQGSEA. This CDR3 region has 12 residues.

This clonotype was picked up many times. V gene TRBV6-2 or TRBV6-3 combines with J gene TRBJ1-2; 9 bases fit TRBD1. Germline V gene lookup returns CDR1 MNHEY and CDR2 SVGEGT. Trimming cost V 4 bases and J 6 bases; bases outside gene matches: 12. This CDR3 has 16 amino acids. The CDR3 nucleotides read TGTGCCAGCAGTTCCTCGCGGACAGGGGTAAAGGATGGCTACACCTTC. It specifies CASSSSRTGVKDGYTF.

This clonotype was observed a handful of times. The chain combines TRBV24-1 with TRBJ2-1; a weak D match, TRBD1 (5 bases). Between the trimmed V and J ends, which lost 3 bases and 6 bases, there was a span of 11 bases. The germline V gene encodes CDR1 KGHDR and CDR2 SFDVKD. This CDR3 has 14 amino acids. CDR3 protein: CATSDPRQSNEQFF. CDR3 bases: TGTGCCACCAGTGATCCCCGACAGAGCAATGAGCAGTTCTTC.

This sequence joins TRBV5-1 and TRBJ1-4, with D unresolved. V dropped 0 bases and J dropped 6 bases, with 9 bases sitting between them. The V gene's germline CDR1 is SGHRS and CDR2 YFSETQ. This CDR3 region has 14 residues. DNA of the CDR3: TGCGCCAGCAGCTTGGAGGCAGGACATGAAAAACTGTTTTTT. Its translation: CASSLEAGHEKLFF.